Ten or more counts support the clone carrying this T cell receptor (beta chain). The CDR3 regions of TCR beta were amplified from RNA transcripts. The HTBI primer set was used in a first-round RT-PCR of the TCR CDR3. TCRdb itself ran the multiplex PCR reads through MiXCR, one entry per CDR3 protein. Of hundreds of thousands of distinct CDR3 sequences listed, around 20% are singletons. The data were taken from a study of T cells in Graves' hyperthyroidism and ophthalmopathy. The sequence was obtained from a man aged 40-50 years with Graves' ophthalmopathy. Specimen: blood.

Here the CDR3 DNA reads TGTGCCAGCAGTGAAGACGGGAGGATCTCTCAGCCCCAGCATTTT. It yields the protein CASSEDGRISQPQHF. The chain links TRBV2 to TRBJ1-5; D remains ambiguous. Per the germline V gene, CDR1 is SNHLY and CDR2 is FYNNEI. CDR3 length equals 15 residues. With 1 base removed from V and 6 bases from J, the gap between germline ends came to 13 bases.